The sequence of this TCR beta chain was determined in a study of CD8+CD57+ T cells in acquired aplastic anemia. Whole-study context: Each DNA sample taken from sorted CD4+ and CD8+ cells came to approximately 3.2 ug on average.

Study observations and caveats: Significance was not reached for CD8+ Simpson's diversity between patients and controls. Almost 30 sequences, all CD8+ CDR3, were shared between patients and controls.

CDR3 length: 12 residues. V shed 3 bases and J shed 7 bases, with 7 bases lying between them. Germline CDR1 reads SNHLY; CDR2 reads FYNNEI. This clonotype was seen many times. Its antigen remains unknown. Patients selected for sequencing had displayed CD8+CD57+ cell expansion by flow cytometry. Each patient had severe acquired aplastic anemia. Genomic DNA provided the template from which TCR beta VDJ and CDR3 profiles were obtained. TCRdb analysed the reads with MiXCR anew, one entry per CDR3 protein. The sample records hundreds of thousands of distinct CDR3 sequences, less than 60% being singletons. The TCR was taken from a human donor with aplastic anemia. This chain uses TRBV2 with TRBJ1-5; D not certain. Sequenced input: sorted CD4+, CD8+, or CD8+CD57+ T cells (not recorded which) from PBMCs. The CDR3 sequence: CASSDDAQPQHF. In nucleotides, the CDR3 is TGTGCCAGCAGTGACGATGCGCAGCCCCAGCATTTT. Filled out from reference TRBV2 and TRBJ1-5, the complete variable domain reads EPEVTQTPSHQVTQMGQEVILRCVPISNHLYFYWYRQILGQKVEFLVSFYNNEISEKSEIFDDQFSVERPDGSNFTLKIRSTKLEDSAMYFCASSDDAQPQHFGDGTRLSIL.